These T cell receptor beta chains were read from a single sample in a study of cytomegalovirus exposure and HLA in healthy donors. Clones were sequenced by immunoSEQ multiplex PCR, and TCRdb holds only the in-frame ones, with some missing. Of 40,000 or so clones listed, around three quarters are singletons. The sample taken for sequencing was PBMCs. The receptors here all came from a man aged 30 to 39 in good health and CMV-seronegative. Both conserved end residues are part of each CDR3. Fields, in order: CDR3 protein, V gene, J gene.

CASSPPDRSGNTIYF	TRBV28	TRBJ1-3
CASSKPDLNTGELFF	TRBV10-2	TRBJ2-2
CASSLLPFTILNYGYTF	TRBV5-8	TRBJ1-2
CASSQEPSVTPSYEQYF	TRBV4-1	TRBJ2-7
CASERDRGYNEQFF	TRBV7-2	TRBJ2-1
CASSYGADNQPQHF	TRBV6-6	TRBJ1-5
CASSLAGTQRNTIYF	TRBV5-1	TRBJ1-3
CAWSPGVSYEQYF	TRBV30	TRBJ2-7
CASRGGATNEKLFF	TRBV19	TRBJ1-4
CASSSTGVIGGYTF	TRBV6-5	TRBJ1-2
CASSVGQMDGYTF	TRBV9	TRBJ1-2
CASSDPQGSEQFF	TRBV9	TRBJ2-1
CASSSGLAGGTDTQYF	TRBV7-7	TRBJ2-3
CASSPQAYYGYTF	TRBV27	TRBJ1-2
CASSDRSLADTQYF	TRBV18	TRBJ2-3
CATRWYIQYF	TRBV6-4	TRBJ2-4
CASSQDHGSSYEQYF	TRBV4-2	TRBJ2-7
CASSPGLASDEQFF	TRBV7-2	TRBJ2-1
CASSRTGGSNEKLFF	TRBV7-9	TRBJ1-4
CASSPQLAGDSYEQYF	TRBV18	TRBJ2-7
CASSQVVGQGPYNEQFF	TRBV4-3	TRBJ2-1
CASSQGNRRGREAYEQYF	TRBV4-1	-
CASSQLISSGYNEQFF	TRBV4-1	TRBJ2-1
CASSVDSSYEQYF	TRBV9	-
CASSTAGNSYEQYF	TRBV19	TRBJ2-7
CASRTQGSYEQYF	TRBV28	TRBJ2-7
CASSPTGQVGYGYTF	TRBV11-2	TRBJ1-2
CSVGSSVADTQYF	TRBV29-1	TRBJ2-3
CSVVRHWADSYNEQFF	TRBV29-1	TRBJ2-1
CASSPQGVGWAETQYF	TRBV5-4	TRBJ2-5
CASSKIRRGANTGELFF	TRBV21-1	TRBJ2-2
CASSTEGEPNEKLFF	TRBV5-6	TRBJ1-4
CASSVDHGTVYEQYF	TRBV11-2	TRBJ2-7
CASSLMRQGEEKLFF	TRBV5-1	TRBJ1-4
CASSRGGPGYNEQFF	TRBV7-3	TRBJ2-1
CASSSRQKQETQYF	TRBV28	TRBJ2-5
CASSQDPGIFVGYTF	TRBV4-1	TRBJ1-2
CASSHPKSYEQYF	TRBV4-3	TRBJ2-7
CASSPMGGIGETQYF	TRBV7-2	TRBJ2-5
CASSESTVRQPQHF	TRBV2	TRBJ1-5
CAWMRNYEQYF	TRBV30	TRBJ2-7
CASSQGTGWNTEAFF	TRBV5-1	TRBJ1-1
CASSFNQGASCTF	TRBV7-9	TRBJ1-2
CASSPRLAEETQYF	TRBV7-2	TRBJ2-5
CASSWTGTGLGYTF	TRBV7-2	TRBJ1-2
CASSEMGTLWYF	TRBV2	TRBJ2-5